These 32 T cell receptor beta chains were all obtained from the same sample, sequenced in a study of blood T cell repertoires in COVID-19. The protocol was immunoSEQ multiplex PCR, while the TCRdb copy is restricted to in-frame clones and leaves out a portion. The sample holds about 40,000 clones, approximately 80% seen once. Sequenced: peripheral blood. The receptors originated from a woman aged 60 to 75 with acute or convalescent COVID-19.

V usage is TRBV21-1 and J usage is TRBJ2-7; the table's D call, TRBD1, has no DNA check behind it. TRBV21-1 is an annotated pseudogene. This CDR3 region has 18 residues. The CDR3 nucleotides read TGTGCCAGCAGCAAATTAATTCCCCCCCTCAGGGGGCGCTACGAGCAGTACTTC. This codes for CASSKLIPPLRGRYEQYF.

This rearrangement joins TRBV5-1 to TRBJ2-7; TRBD1 matches 11 bases. V lost 4 bases and J lost 3; bases outside the gene matches: 3. The CDR3 length is 14 residues. The germline gives CDR1 SGHRS, CDR2 YFSETQ. CDR3 protein: CASSLGTGGYEQYF. CDR3 DNA sequence: TGCGCCAGCAGCCTCGGGACAGGGGGCTACGAGCAGTACTTC.

CDR3 bases: TGTGCCAGCAGTTACTCGGGGGGTAGTGCTGAAGCTTTCTTT. Its protein is CASSYSGGSAEAFF. The gene calls are TRBV6-5 and TRBJ1-1; tentative D call: TRBD1 (5 bases). CDR3 length equals 14 residues. Germline V gene sequence: CDR1 MNHEY, CDR2 SVGAGI. Deletions cut 0 bases from V and 6 bases from J, with 11 bases between.

CDR3 nucleotides: TGTGCCAGCAGCACCGGGACAGGGAACAATCAGCCCCAGCATTTT. This encodes CASSTGTGNNQPQHF. The chain uses TRBV9 and TRBJ1-5; TRBD1 matches at 9 bases. The CDR3 spans 15 residues. V dropped 4 bases and J dropped 3; count of bases not matched to a gene: 5. Germline V gene sequence: CDR1 SGDLS, CDR2 YYNGEE.

The chain joins TRBV25-1 to TRBJ1-3; D possibly corresponds to TRBD1 (6 bases). The germline V and J ends were trimmed by 3 bases and 0 bases, with 15 bases remaining between them. CDR1 is MGHDK and CDR2 is SYGVNS in the germline V gene. CDR3 size: 17 residues. CDR3 protein: CASSDRQDLFSGNTIYF. As DNA, the CDR3 is TGTGCCAGCAGTGATCGACAGGATTTGTTCTCTGGAAACACCATATATTTT.

The chain combines TRBV19 with TRBJ2-5, with D tentatively TRBD2 (6 bases). The CDR3 consists of 13 residues. V lost 6 bases, J lost 1 base, and 9 bases lay in between. In germline, CDR1 is LNHDA, CDR2 SQIVND (reference sequence). CDR3 sequence: CASSDSGQETQYF. As DNA, the CDR3 is TGTGCCAGTAGCGATAGCGGCCAAGAGACCCAGTACTTC.

The gene calls are TRBV7-9 and TRBJ2-5; TRBD2 matches at 7 bases. This CDR3 contains 16 residues. Germline CDR1 is SEHNR and CDR2 is FQNEAQ (reference sequence). V shed 2 bases, J shed 4 bases, and the junction held 10 bases outside the gene matches. For the CDR3, the DNA is TGTGCCAGCAGCTTATTTGGGGGGGTGCTACGAGAGACCCAGTACTTC. It translates to CASSLFGGVLRETQYF.

The V gene is TRBV7-2, the J gene TRBJ1-3, with a possible D match to TRBD1 (5 bases). V lost 0 bases to trimming and J lost 0 bases, with 6 bases between them. This CDR3 spans 15 amino acids. CDR1 SGHTA and CDR2 FQGNSA come from the germline V gene. CDR3 coding DNA: TGTGCCAGCAGCTTAGCCAGGGCCTCTGGAAACACCATATATTTT. Translated: CASSLARASGNTIYF.

The rearrangement uses TRBV29-1 and TRBJ2-1, with 15 bases matching TRBD2. Germline trimming cut 5 bases from V and 5 bases from J; bases unmatched to any gene: 10. CDR1 SQVTM and CDR2 ANQGSEA come from the germline V gene. The CDR3 is 17 amino acids. The CDR3 loop is CSVSGLAGGRLNNEQFF. In nucleotides, the CDR3 is TGCAGCGTTTCAGGACTAGCGGGAGGGAGGCTTAACAATGAGCAGTTCTTC.

This clone was seen just once. The J gene is TRBJ1-3, the V gene TRBV29-1; D perhaps matches TRBD1 (5 bases). The CDR3 spans 13 residues. Trimming pared 4 bases from V and 4 bases from J, leaving 11 bases between. Germline CDR1 reads SQVTM; CDR2 reads ANQGSEA. For the CDR3, the DNA is TGCAGCGTTGTAAGGCAGGGAGGAAACACCATATATTTT. Translated: CSVVRQGGNTIYF.

This rearrangement joins TRBV2 to TRBJ2-1, with 8 bases aligning to TRBD2. The V gene end was trimmed by 1 base and the J gene end by 1 base; junction bases not matched to a gene: 3. This CDR3 spans 16 amino acids. Germline CDR1 SNHLY, CDR2 FYNNEI. The CDR3 is CASSEGAGGSYNEQFF. In nucleotides, the CDR3 is TGTGCCAGCAGTGAAGGTGCGGGAGGATCCTACAATGAGCAGTTCTTC.

The chain carries TRBV11-2 and TRBJ1-4, with D uncertain. The V and J ends lost 5 bases and 2 bases respectively, with 6 bases between them. The CDR3 contains 13 residues. Germline CDR1 SGHAT, CDR2 FQNNGV. As DNA, the CDR3 is TGTGCCAGCAGCACGGGGACTAATGAAAAACTGTTTTTT. This sequence encodes CASSTGTNEKLFF.

This clone was counted only a few times. V usage is TRBV6-1 and J usage is TRBJ2-7; 10 positions agree with TRBD1. The CDR3 runs 17 residues. The J segment lost 1 base and the V segment lost 4 bases, leaving 10 bases of the junction unmatched. Germline loops: CDR1 MNHNS, CDR2 SASEGT. CDR3 coding DNA: TGTGCCAGCAGTGTCACATCCGGGACAGGGGCTTCCTACGAGCAGTACTTC. Its protein is CASSVTSGTGASYEQYF.

This clone has a handful of counts. V and J are TRBV30 and TRBJ2-2; 7 bases align to TRBD1. Germline trimming cut 6 bases from V and 2 bases from J; bases unmatched to any gene: 9. The CDR3 totals 15 residues. Germline lookup yields CDR1 GTSNPN and CDR2 SVGIG (reference sequence). CDR3 in amino acids: CACPDGDSNTGELFF. The CDR3 nucleotides are TGTGCCTGTCCGGATGGGGACAGTAACACCGGGGAGCTGTTTTTT. The whole variable domain, filled in from reference TRBV30 and TRBJ2-2, reads SQTIHQWPATLVQPVGSPLSLECTVEGTSNPNLYWYRQAAGRGLQLLFYSVGIGQISSEVPQNLSASRPQDRQFILSSKKLLLSDSGFYLCACPDGDSNTGELFFGEGSRLTVL.

This sequence joins TRBV19 and TRBJ2-7, with 7 bases aligning to TRBD1. The V and J ends lost 8 bases and 2 bases, in that order; junction bases with no gene match: 12. Germline V gene sequence: CDR1 LNHDA, CDR2 SQIVND (reference sequence). The CDR3 runs 15 residues. The CDR3 nucleotides read TGTGCCAGTGCTCCCGGGACAGTTGGGGCCTACGAGCAGTACTTC. This gives the protein CASAPGTVGAYEQYF.

The chain recombines TRBV19 with TRBJ2-7; TRBD1 aligns across 10 bases. Germline assignment: CDR1 LNHDA and CDR2 SQIVND (reference sequence). The CDR3 loop spans 17 amino acids. The V segment lost 6 bases and the J segment 6 bases; nucleotides outside the gene matches: 17. CDR3 region: CASSPNRDRGLQREQYF. CDR3 sequence (DNA): TGTGCCAGTAGCCCAAACCGGGACAGGGGTTTACAGCGCGAGCAGTACTTC.

The gene calls are TRBV29-1 and TRBJ1-1; a possible D gene is TRBD1 (5 bases). Germline lookup yields CDR1 SQVTM and CDR2 ANQGSEA. The CDR3 spans 12 residues. V shed 7 bases and J shed 4 bases, with 13 bases lying between them. CDR3 loop: CSAGQGSTEAFF. CDR3 sequence (DNA): TGCAGCGCTGGGCAGGGCTCCACTGAAGCTTTCTTT. The variable domain in full, with the rest retrieved from reference TRBV29-1 and TRBJ1-1, is SAVISQKPSRDICQRGTSLTIQCQVDSQVTMMFWYRQQPGQSLTLIATANQGSEATYESGFVIDKFPISRPNLTFSTLTVSNMSPEDSSIYLCSAGQGSTEAFFGQGTRLTVV.

This rearrangement joins TRBV5-1 to TRBJ1-5; 8 bases map to TRBD1. Germline V CDR1 and CDR2: SGHRS, YFSETQ. With 2 bases clipped from V and 4 bases from J, the junction kept 2 bases outside the gene matches. CDR3 length: 14 amino acids. CDR3 loop: CASSFGTGNQPQHF. CDR3 nucleotide sequence: TGCGCCAGCAGCTTCGGGACAGGTAATCAGCCCCAGCATTTT. Based on the CDR3 plus reference TRBV5-1 and TRBJ1-5, the full variable domain is KAGVTQTPRYLIKTRGQQVTLSCSPISGHRSVSWYQQTPGQGLQFLFEYFSETQRNKGNFPGRFSGRQFSNSRSEMNVSTLELGDSALYLCASSFGTGNQPQHFGDGTRLSIL.

The J gene is TRBJ1-4, the V gene TRBV29-1; D is perhaps TRBD1 (5 bases). CDR1 and CDR2 from the germline V gene are SQVTM and ANQGSEA. The V and J ends lost 3 bases and 7 bases respectively, with 15 bases between them. The CDR3 loop spans 14 amino acids. CDR3 loop: CSVEAGGGREKLFF. CDR3 nucleotide sequence: TGCAGCGTTGAGGCTGGGGGAGGTCGTGAAAAACTGTTTTTT.

The V call is TRBV13, the J call TRBJ2-2; no clear D gene. The length of the CDR3 is 15 residues. In germline, CDR1 is PRHDT, CDR2 FYEKMQ (reference sequence). Between the trimmed V and J ends, which lost 2 bases and 2 bases, there was a span of 9 bases. CDR3 DNA: TGTGCCAGCAGCTTATGGGCAGTAAACACCGGGGAGCTGTTTTTT. Its translation is CASSLWAVNTGELFF.

This chain connects TRBV27 to TRBJ1-5; the D gene is possibly TRBD1 (6 bases). The CDR3 sequence is 15 residues long. Between the trimmed V and J ends, which lost 5 bases and 8 bases, there was a span of 19 bases. In germline, CDR1 is MNHEY, CDR2 SMNVEV (reference sequence). The CDR3 coding sequence is TGTGCCAGCAGTCCCGGACAGCCCATGACTAAGCCCCAGCATTTT. As protein: CASSPGQPMTKPQHF.

This clone appeared once. The chain uses TRBV11-3 and TRBJ2-3, with 11 bases aligning to TRBD1. The CDR3 has 15 residues. V lost 4 bases and J lost 6; bases outside the gene matches: 6. Germline lookup yields CDR1 SGHNT and CDR2 YENEEA. CDR3 DNA: TGTGCCAGCAGCTACGGGACAGGGGGAGGGGATACGCAGTATTTT. Translating it yields CASSYGTGGGDTQYF. The variable domain in full, completed from reference TRBV11-3 and TRBJ2-3, reads EAGVVQSPRYKIIEKKQPVAFWCNPISGHNTLYWYLQNLGQGPELLIRYENEEAVDDSQLPKDRFSAERLKGVDSTLKIQPAELGDSAVYLCASSYGTGGGDTQYFGPGTRLTVL.

As concerns this clone: The same CDR3 is also encoded by other DNA sequences in this sample. The chain carries TRBV9 and TRBJ1-1; tentatively, D is TRBD1 (5 bases). CDR3 length: 15 amino acids. CDR1 and CDR2 (germline): SGDLS, YYNGEE. With 0 bases removed from V and 1 base from J, the gap between germline ends came to 10 bases. The CDR3 here is CASSVEGQGNTEAFF. In DNA, the CDR3 is TGTGCCAGCAGCGTAGAAGGCCAGGGGAACACTGAAGCTTTCTTT.

As regards this clone: Other DNA variants within this sample encode the same CDR3. J is TRBJ2-7 and V is TRBV28; 11 nucleotides line up with TRBD2. Per the germline V gene, CDR1 is MDHEN and CDR2 is SYDVKM. The CDR3 extends over 15 amino acids. The trim removed 5 bases at V and 2 bases at J, leaving 5 bases unmatched. CDR3 amino acids: CASSRSSGGTYEQYF. The CDR3 DNA follows: TGTGCCAGCAGTAGGTCTAGCGGGGGGACCTACGAGCAGTACTTC.

This chain connects TRBV3-1 (or the pseudogene TRBV3-2) to TRBJ1-5; D is possibly TRBD1 (6 bases). V shed 4 bases and J shed 0 bases, with 7 bases lying between them. The CDR3 sequence is 14 residues long. Per germline, CDR1 LGHDT and CDR2 YNNKEL (reference sequence). The DNA of the CDR3 is TGTGCCAGCAGCCCGACAGGTAGCAATCAGCCCCAGCATTTT. It codes for CASSPTGSNQPQHF.

The chain carries TRBV5-1 and TRBJ2-5; TRBD1 agrees at 8 bases. From germline, CDR1 is SGHRS and CDR2 YFSETQ. V lost 3 bases, J lost 1 base, and 2 bases stayed unmatched. The CDR3 is made up of 14 amino acids. CDR3 protein: CASSWQGAQETQYF. CDR3 in DNA: TGCGCCAGCAGCTGGCAGGGGGCCCAAGAGACCCAGTACTTC.

J is TRBJ1-5 and V is TRBV6-1, with TRBD1 matching over 9 bases. Germline values: CDR1 MNHNS, CDR2 SASEGT. There are 16 residues in the CDR3. The trim removed 4 bases at V and 8 bases at J, leaving 12 bases unmatched. The CDR3 coding sequence is TGTGCCAGCAGTGCAAACTTCGGACAGGGGATGGAGCCCCAGCATTTT. This gives the protein CASSANFGQGMEPQHF.

The CDR3 is CSAREETKMNTEAFF. CDR3 sequence (DNA): TGCAGCGCTCGAGAAGAGACAAAAATGAACACTGAAGCTTTCTTT. The chain recombines TRBV29-1 with TRBJ1-1, with no clear D. The ends were cut back, 7 bases at V and 0 bases at J, with 18 bases in the middle. The CDR3 consists of 15 residues. Per the germline V gene, CDR1 is SQVTM and CDR2 is ANQGSEA.

V is TRBV6-5 and J is TRBJ1-1, with 9 bases fitting TRBD1. V was pared by 7 bases and J by 8 bases, with 8 bases of the junction left unmatched. This CDR3 has 13 residues. Germline CDR1 MNHEY, CDR2 SVGAGI. This chain's CDR3 is CASTVPGQGEAFF. The DNA of the CDR3 is TGTGCCAGCACCGTCCCGGGACAGGGAGAAGCTTTCTTT.

The genes are TRBV28 and TRBJ2-4; 9 bases are a match to TRBD1. The CDR3 is 19 residues long. The ends lost 5 bases at V and 0 bases at J; junction bases unmatched: 14. The V gene's germline CDR1 is MDHEN and CDR2 SYDVKM. DNA of the CDR3: TGTGCCAGCAGTCCCCCGCCACAGGGGGCAAGAATAGCCAAAAACATTCAGTACTTC. It codes for CASSPPPQGARIAKNIQYF.

This chain links TRBV11-2 with TRBJ2-5, with 10 bases that match TRBD2. Germline V gene sequence: CDR1 SGHAT, CDR2 FQNNGV. CDR3 length: 14 residues. J gave up 6 bases and V 5 bases, and 6 bases lay outside the gene matches. CDR3 sequence: CASSPLAGAKTQYF. In DNA, the CDR3 is TGTGCCAGCAGCCCTCTAGCGGGAGCTAAGACCCAGTACTTC. The entire variable domain, with the rest obtained from reference TRBV11-2 and TRBJ2-5, is as follows: EAGVAQSPRYKIIEKRQSVAFWCNPISGHATLYWYQQILGQGPKLLIQFQNNGVVDDSQLPKDRFSAERLKGVDSTLKIQPAKLEDSAVYLCASSPLAGAKTQYFGPGTRLLVL.

The chain has TRBV12-3 or TRBV12-4 and TRBJ1-5; no firm D call. This CDR3 is built from 13 residues. Trimming stripped 3 bases from V and 7 bases from J, with 10 bases between. Here the CDR3 DNA reads TGTGCCAGCAGTTTGGGAGGCAGGCAGCCCCAGCATTTT. This gives the protein CASSLGGRQPQHF.